The 8 T cell receptor beta chains listed next were all sequenced from one sample in a study of shared clonotypes between healthy human individuals. The data were produced by immunoSEQ multiplex PCR, yet TCRdb's version contains in-frame clones alone and is incomplete. The sample has some 500,000 clones, 70% to 80% seen once. Sequenced: PBMCs. Every receptor here comes from a woman in her thirties or forties in good health. Some clones in this sample may be carry-over from other donors' samples.

V usage is TRBV7-8 and J usage is TRBJ2-5; a weak D match, TRBD1 (6 bases). Germline-derived CDR1 and CDR2 are SGHVS and FQNEAQ. The CDR3 has 16 residues. The germline V and J ends were trimmed by 2 bases and 1 base, with 14 bases remaining between them. DNA of the CDR3: TGTGCCAGCAGCTTACAACAGGGAACCCCCCAAGAGACCCAGTACTTC. As protein: CASSLQQGTPQETQYF. The variable domain in full, completed from reference TRBV7-8 and TRBJ2-5, reads GAGVSQSPRYKVAKRGQDVALRCDPISGHVSLFWYQQALGQGPEFLTYFQNEAQLDKSGLPSDRFFAERPEGSVSTLKIQRTQQEDSAVYLCASSLQQGTPQETQYFGPGTRLLVL.

The rearrangement joins TRBV28 to TRBJ2-7; 9 bases line up with TRBD1. This CDR3 contains 14 residues. V trimming: 6 bases; J trimming: 6 bases; junction bases outside the gene matches: 9. Germline V CDR1 and CDR2: MDHEN, SYDVKM. The CDR3 nucleotides are TGTGCCAGCAGCAAACAGGGGGCAAGGGGCGAGCAGTACTTC. As protein: CASSKQGARGEQYF.

This clone occurred once. CDR3 bases: TGTGCCAGCAGCTTAGAGGTTGCCTCCTACGAGCAGTACTTC. As protein: CASSLEVASYEQYF. The chain uses TRBV7-9 and TRBJ2-7; no reliable D call. Germline CDR1 and CDR2: SEHNR and FQNEAQ (reference sequence). CDR3 length equals 14 residues. Trimming removed 1 base at V and 0 bases at J, with 7 bases between.

In the case of this clone: A far larger clone is a single base away, which makes a read error likely. The same CDR3 can be traced to other DNA sequences in this sample. This rearrangement joins TRBV7-9 to TRBJ1-4, with D uncertain. CDR3 length: 13 amino acids. Looked up from germline, CDR1 is SEHNR and CDR2 is FQNEAQ (reference sequence). Here the CDR3 reads CASSPSTNEKLFF. In DNA form, the CDR3 reads TGTGCCAGCAGCCCCTCCACTAATGAAAAACTGTTCTTT.

The chain combines TRBV6-1 with TRBJ2-1; 14 bases map to TRBD2. The germline CDR1 and CDR2 sequences are MNHNS and SASEGT. The V and J ends lost 4 bases and 5 bases, in that order; junction bases with no gene match: 4. The CDR3 has 16 amino acids. Here the CDR3 reads CASSGGLAGGHNEQFF. The CDR3 coding sequence is TGTGCCAGCAGTGGCGGACTAGCGGGAGGACACAATGAGCAGTTCTTC.

This clone was observed once. The genes are TRBV5-1 and TRBJ2-2; D gene ambiguous. V was clipped by 4 bases and J by 6 bases, with 10 bases between them. This CDR3 region has 13 residues. CDR1 is SGHRS and CDR2 is YFSETQ in the germline V gene. CDR3 sequence reads: CASSPSGSGELFF. The CDR3 DNA reads TGCGCCAGCAGCCCCTCAGGATCCGGGGAGCTGTTTTTT.

The rearrangement links TRBV19 to TRBJ1-5; 12 bases line up with TRBD1. The trim removed 4 bases at V and 6 bases at J, leaving 4 bases unmatched. From germline, CDR1 is LNHDA and CDR2 SQIVND (reference sequence). The CDR3 runs to 15 residues. CDR3 amino acids: CASSRGQGAGQPQHF. In DNA form, the CDR3 reads TGTGCCAGTAGTAGGGGACAGGGGGCCGGTCAGCCCCAGCATTTT. The variable domain in full, completed from reference TRBV19 and TRBJ1-5, reads DGGITQSPKYLFRKEGQNVTLSCEQNLNHDAMYWYRQDPGQGLRLIYYSQIVNDFQKGDIAEGYSVSREKKESFPLTVTSAQKNPTAFYLCASSRGQGAGQPQHFGDGTRLSIL.

In its sample, this clone was seen once. The chain links TRBV7-9 to TRBJ1-1, with D perhaps matching TRBD1 (6 bases). Germline CDR1 is SEHNR and CDR2 is FQNEAQ (reference sequence). V was clipped by 5 bases and J by 4 bases, with 14 bases between them. The CDR3 loop spans 14 amino acids. This chain's CDR3 is CASSLMSTGTEAFF. The CDR3 region has the DNA TGTGCCAGCAGCCTAATGTCGACAGGCACTGAAGCTTTCTTT.